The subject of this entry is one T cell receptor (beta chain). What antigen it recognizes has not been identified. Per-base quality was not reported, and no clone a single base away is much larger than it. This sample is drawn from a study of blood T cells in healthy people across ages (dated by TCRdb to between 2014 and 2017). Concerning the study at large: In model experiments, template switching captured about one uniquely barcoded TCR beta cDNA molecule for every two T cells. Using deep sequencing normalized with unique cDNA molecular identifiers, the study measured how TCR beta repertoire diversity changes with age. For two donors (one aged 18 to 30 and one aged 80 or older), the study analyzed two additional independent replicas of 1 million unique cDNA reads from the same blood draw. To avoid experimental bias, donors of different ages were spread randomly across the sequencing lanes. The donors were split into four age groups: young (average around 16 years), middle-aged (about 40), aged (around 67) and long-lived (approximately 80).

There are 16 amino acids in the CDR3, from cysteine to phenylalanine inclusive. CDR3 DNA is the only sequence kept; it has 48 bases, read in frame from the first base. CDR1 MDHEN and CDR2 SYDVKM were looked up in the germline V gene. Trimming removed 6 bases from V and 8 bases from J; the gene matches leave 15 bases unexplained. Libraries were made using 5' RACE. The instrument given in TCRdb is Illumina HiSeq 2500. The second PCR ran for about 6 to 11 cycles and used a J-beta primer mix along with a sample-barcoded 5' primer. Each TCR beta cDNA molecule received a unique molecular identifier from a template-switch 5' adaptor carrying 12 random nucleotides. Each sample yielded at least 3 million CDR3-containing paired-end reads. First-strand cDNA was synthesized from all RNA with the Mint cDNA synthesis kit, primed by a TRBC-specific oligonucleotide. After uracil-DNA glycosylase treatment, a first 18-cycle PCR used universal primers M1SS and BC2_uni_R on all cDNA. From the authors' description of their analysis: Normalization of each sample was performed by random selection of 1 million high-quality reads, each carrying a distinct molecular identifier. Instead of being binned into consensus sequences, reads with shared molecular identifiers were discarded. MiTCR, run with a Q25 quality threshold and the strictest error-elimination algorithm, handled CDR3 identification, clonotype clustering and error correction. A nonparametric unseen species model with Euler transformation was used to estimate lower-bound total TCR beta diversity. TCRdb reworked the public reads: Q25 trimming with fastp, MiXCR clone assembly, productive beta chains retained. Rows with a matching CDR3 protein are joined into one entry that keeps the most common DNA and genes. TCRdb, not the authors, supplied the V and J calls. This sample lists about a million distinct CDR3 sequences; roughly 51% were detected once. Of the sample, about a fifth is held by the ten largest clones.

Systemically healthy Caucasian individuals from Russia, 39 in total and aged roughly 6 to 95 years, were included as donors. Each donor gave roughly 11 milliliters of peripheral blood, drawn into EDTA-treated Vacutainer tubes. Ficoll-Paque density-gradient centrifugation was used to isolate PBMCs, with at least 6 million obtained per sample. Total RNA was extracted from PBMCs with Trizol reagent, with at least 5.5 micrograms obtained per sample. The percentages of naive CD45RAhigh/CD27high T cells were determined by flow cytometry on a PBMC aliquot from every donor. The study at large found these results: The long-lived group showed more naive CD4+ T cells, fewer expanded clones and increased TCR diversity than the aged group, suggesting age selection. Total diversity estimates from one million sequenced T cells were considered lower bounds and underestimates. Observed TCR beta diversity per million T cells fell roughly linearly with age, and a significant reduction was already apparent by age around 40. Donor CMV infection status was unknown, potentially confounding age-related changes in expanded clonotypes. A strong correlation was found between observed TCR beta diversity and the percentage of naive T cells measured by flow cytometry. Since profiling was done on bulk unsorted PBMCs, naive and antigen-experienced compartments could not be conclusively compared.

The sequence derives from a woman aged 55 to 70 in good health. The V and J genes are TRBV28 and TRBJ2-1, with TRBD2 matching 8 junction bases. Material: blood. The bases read TGTGCCAGCAGCTATAGCGGGACCCCACAATGGGATGAGCAGTTCTTC. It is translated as CASSYSGTPQWDEQFF. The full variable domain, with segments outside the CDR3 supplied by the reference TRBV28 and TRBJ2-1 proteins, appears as DVKVTQSSRYLVKRTGEKVFLECVQDMDHENMFWYRQDPGLGLRLIYFSYDVKMKEKGDIPEGYSVSREKKERFSLILESASTNQTSMYLCASSYSGTPQWDEQFFGPGTRLTVL.